This entry describes one TCR beta chain. This specimen belongs to a study of CD8+ T cells in alopecia areata. On the study more broadly: Tofacitinib therapy lasting 6 to 18 months was followed by 6 months off drug.

The treatment is: oral pan-JAK inhibitor, 5-10 mg twice daily. As part of sample collection, lesional scalp punch biopsies and peripheral blood were taken from alopecia areata patients. Once RNA had been extracted, it was reverse transcribed into cDNA to act as the sequencing template. Clones were read by immunoSEQ multiplex PCR, and TCRdb kept only the in-frame ones, dropping some. The table records 42,000 or so clones, roughly 92% of them present only once. Germline V gives CDR1 SEHNR, CDR2 FQNEAQ (reference sequence). Trimming cost V 5 bases and J 2 bases, with 19 bases left between them. The CDR3 extends over 17 amino acids.

The chain couples TRBV7-9 to TRBJ2-1; no reliable D call. The specimen was CD8+ T cells sorted from blood, collected at week 24, from a patient treated with tofacitinib. The sequence was collected from a human donor with alopecia areata. DNA for the CDR3: TGTGCCAGCAGCCCTCGCCTCGACTCGTCTGCCTACAATGAGCAGTTCTTC. It codes for CASSPRLDSSAYNEQFF.